The 8 T cell receptor beta chains presented below share a single source sample, sequenced in a study of T-cell memory formation after mild COVID-19. In TCRdb, the 5' RACE reads were re-called with MiXCR into one record per CDR3 protein. The table includes a few hundred thousand distinct CDR3 sequences, 15% to 20% detected once. Sequenced sample: PBMCs or a T cell subset sorted from them (not recorded which). These receptors all come from a man aged 18-30 years who had mild COVID-19 (a few samples of this study predate the infection). Cell type and time point are not known.

A few counts support this clonotype. CDR3 amino acids: CASSQDQGRSYGYTF. The CDR3 bases are TGCGCCAGCAGCCAAGATCAGGGGAGAAGCTATGGCTACACCTTC. The gene calls are TRBV4-1 and TRBJ1-2; possible D gene TRBD1, 6 bases. CDR1 MGHRA and CDR2 YSYEKL come from the germline V gene. The CDR3 extends over 15 amino acids. The V gene lost 0 bases and the J gene lost 4 bases, with 12 bases spanning the gap.

The chain has TRBV5-1 and TRBJ1-4, with D unclear. The V end lost 1 base, the J end lost 3 bases, and 4 bases lay between the germline ends. The CDR3 covers 13 residues. Per germline, CDR1 SGHRS and CDR2 YFSETQ. DNA of the CDR3: TGCGCCAGCAGCTTGCGCGCTAATGAAAAACTGTTTTTT. Translation: CASSLRANEKLFF. Looking up the rest from reference TRBV5-1 and TRBJ1-4 gives the full variable domain: KAGVTQTPRYLIKTRGQQVTLSCSPISGHRSVSWYQQTPGQGLQFLFEYFSETQRNKGNFPGRFSGRQFSNSRSEMNVSTLELGDSALYLCASSLRANEKLFFGSGTQLSVL.

V is TRBV20-1 and J is TRBJ2-7; D is unresolved. The CDR3 consists of 14 residues. V dropped 0 bases and J dropped 1 base, with 10 bases sitting between them. CDR1 and CDR2 from the germline V gene are DFQATT and SNEGSKA (reference sequence). The CDR3 DNA reads as TGCAGTGCTAGAGATATGACTGATTCCTACGAGCAGTACTTC. Its translation: CSARDMTDSYEQYF.

This clonotype appeared a few times. The gene calls are TRBV7-9 and TRBJ2-3; D call uncertain. Deletions cut 1 base from V and 5 bases from J, with 13 bases between. CDR1 is SEHNR and CDR2 is FQNEAQ in the germline V gene (reference sequence). This CDR3 is built from 15 residues. This CDR3 reads CASSLVATGEDTQYF. CDR3 sequence (DNA): TGTGCCAGCAGCTTAGTGGCGACTGGTGAAGATACGCAGTATTTT.

The rearrangement uses TRBV12-3 or TRBV12-4 and TRBJ2-7; TRBD2 is a possible D gene (6 bases). V was clipped by 1 base and J by 4 bases, with 11 bases between them. The CDR3 has 14 residues. The CDR3 bases are TGTGCCAGCAGTTTAGGGAGGGCGTCGTACGAGCAGTACTTC. Translation: CASSLGRASYEQYF.

This clonotype occurred a few times. This chain connects TRBV7-9 to TRBJ2-7; D is possibly TRBD2 (6 bases). Germline values: CDR1 SEHNR, CDR2 FQNEAQ (reference sequence). The CDR3 consists of 17 residues. V was clipped by 5 bases and J by 3 bases, with 23 bases between them. CDR3 bases: TGTGCCAGCAGCCAGGGACTCCTTCTGGCGAAGGGCTACGAGCAGTACTTC. Encoded protein: CASSQGLLLAKGYEQYF.

About this clonotype: The limits of the CDR3 on the DNA are not certain, so only TCRdb's listed CDR3 is given. The chain combines TRBV27 with TRBJ2-2; whether TRBD2, the table's D call, matches the DNA was not checked. The length of the CDR3 is 15 amino acids, counting both ends. Germline V gives CDR1 MNHEY, CDR2 SMNVEV (reference sequence). CDR3 in amino acids: CAPYPEGRTPGSCFF.

The genes are TRBV12-3 or TRBV12-4 and TRBJ2-3; 9 bases map to TRBD2. The length of the CDR3 is 15 residues. Trimming at V came to 4 bases and at J to 1 base, leaving 3 bases not matched to a gene. The CDR3 bases are TGTGCCAGCAGTTGGTGGACTAGCGGCACAGATACGCAGTATTTT. Its protein product is CASSWWTSGTDTQYF.